This TCR beta chain was recorded in a study of T cells in Graves' hyperthyroidism and ophthalmopathy. The CDR3 regions of TCR beta were amplified from RNA transcripts. Researchers ran a first-round RT-PCR on the TCR CDR3 using the HTBI primer set. TCRdb passed the multiplex PCR reads through MiXCR, listing each CDR3 protein once. The sample lists hundreds of thousands of distinct CDR3 sequences, 15% to 19% occurring once. This clonotype was observed at least ten times. The CDR3 loop spans 16 amino acids. Trimming took off 3 bases at V and 1 base at J, with 15 bases between the two ends. Per germline, CDR1 GTSNPN and CDR2 SVGIG (reference sequence).

This TCR derives from a woman aged 18 to 35 with Graves' hyperthyroidism. The J gene is TRBJ2-2, the V gene TRBV30; D might be TRBD2 (7 bases). Sequenced material: blood. The CDR3 protein is CAWSPLGGLNTGELFF. The DNA for the CDR3 is TGTGCCTGGAGCCCTCTCGGGGGGCTGAACACCGGGGAGCTGTTTTTT.